This note documents a single TCR beta chain sequence. The antigen is unknown. From cryopreserved PBMCs came about 2 micrograms of genomic DNA used for TCR beta libraries. Profiled with immunoSEQ multiplex PCR; TCRdb holds only in-frame clones, not every one. The sample has about 120,000 clones, under 70% seen once; the top ten hold more than 35%. These data belong to a study of cytotoxic CD8 clonotypes in ibrutinib-treated CLL. Background on the study: Partial responses numbered roughly 25 and complete responses 2; after a median about 72 months, roughly 14 stayed remitted and approximately twelve progressed. Collecting the response samples happened after a median approximately 11 months of treatment, with a range of 6 to 36.

Regarding the study as a whole: Clonality was higher at ibrutinib response and returned toward baseline at progression.

The sequence derives from a human donor with chronic lymphocytic leukemia. This specimen was PBMCs, taken after 24 months of ibrutinib treatment.

CDR3 bases: TGTGCCAGCAGCCGGGACAGGGGGGCCGGGGAGCTGTTTTTT. This codes for CASSRDRGAGELFF. V is TRBV11-2 and J is TRBJ2-2, with TRBD1 matching 11 bases. The trim removed 5 bases at V and 6 bases at J, leaving 2 bases unmatched. The germline V gene encodes CDR1 SGHAT and CDR2 FQNNGV. The CDR3 has 14 residues.